One and the same sample provided the 13 T cell receptor beta chains below, sequenced in a study of T cell responses to AZD1222 COVID-19 vaccine. Data came from immunoSEQ multiplex PCR; TCRdb stores just in-frame clones and leaves some out. The sample holds about 120,000 clones, 92% seen once. Sequenced here: peripheral blood, sampled 28 days after the second AZD1222 dose. The receptors originated from an adult who received the AZD1222 COVID-19 vaccine.

The chain recombines TRBV5-5 with TRBJ2-7; D unresolved. This CDR3 has 13 amino acids. Trimming stripped 1 base from V and 0 bases from J, with 5 bases between. Germline V CDR1 and CDR2: SGHKS, YYEKEE (reference sequence). Written as DNA, the CDR3 is TGTGCCAGCAGCTTGAACCCCTCCTACGAGCAGTACTTC. Translated: CASSLNPSYEQYF.

The genes are TRBV5-1 and TRBJ2-5; D may correspond to TRBD1 or TRBD2 (6 bases each). CDR1 and CDR2 from the germline V gene are SGHRS and YFSETQ. With 0 bases removed from V and 5 bases from J, the gap between germline ends came to 20 bases. CDR3 size: 17 residues. CDR3 in DNA: TGCGCCAGCAGCTTGGGTCCCGGAGGGACAACGCTGGAGACCCAGTACTTC. Translated, it gives CASSLGPGGTTLETQYF.

The genes are TRBV2 and TRBJ1-3; D gene unclear. Germline V lookup: CDR1 SNHLY, CDR2 FYNNEI. V was trimmed by 2 bases and J by 0 bases, leaving 8 bases between them. The CDR3 has 15 residues. CDR3 loop: CASSETRVSGNTIYF. The CDR3 DNA reads TGTGCCAGCAGTGAAACACGCGTCTCTGGAAACACCATATATTTT.

The chain has TRBV27 and TRBJ2-5; the D gene is possibly TRBD2 (6 bases). V was shortened by 0 bases and J by 0 bases, with 8 bases between the two germline ends. This CDR3 spans 15 amino acids. Per the germline V gene, CDR1 is MNHEY and CDR2 is SMNVEV (reference sequence). In DNA, the CDR3 is TGTGCCAGCAGTTTATCTTGGGACTACCAAGAGACCCAGTACTTC. Its protein is CASSLSWDYQETQYF.

The V call is TRBV5-1, the J call TRBJ1-3; maybe TRBD1 (5 bases). The V gene's germline CDR1 is SGHRS and CDR2 YFSETQ. Trimming took off 2 bases at V and 0 bases at J, with 9 bases between the two ends. The CDR3 is 15 amino acids. CDR3 DNA: TGCGCCAGCAGCTTTGACAGACCCTCTGGAAACACCATATATTTT. Its translation is CASSFDRPSGNTIYF.

This clone has a single count. The chain combines TRBV29-1 with TRBJ2-2; D may be TRBD1 (5 bases). CDR3 length: 13 residues. Trimming took 0 bases from V and 7 from J, leaving 9 bases between them. CDR1 is SQVTM and CDR2 is ANQGSEA in the germline V gene. CDR3 sequence (DNA): TGCAGCGTTGAAGACAGGGCGAACGGGGAGCTGTTTTTT. This codes for CSVEDRANGELFF.

This clone was seen a single time. The chain carries TRBV28 and TRBJ1-1; weak D call: TRBD1 (5 bases). The germline V gene has CDR1 MDHEN and CDR2 SYDVKM. The CDR3 contains 12 residues. The V gene lost 10 bases and the J gene lost 4 bases, with 13 bases spanning the gap. In DNA form, the CDR3 reads TGTGCCACGTCCAGGGTCCCCACTGAAGCTTTCTTT. It is translated as CATSRVPTEAFF. Full variable domain (missing parts from reference TRBV28 and TRBJ1-1): DVKVTQSSRYLVKRTGEKVFLECVQDMDHENMFWYRQDPGLGLRLIYFSYDVKMKEKGDIPEGYSVSREKKERFSLILESASTNQTSMYLCATSRVPTEAFFGQGTRLTVV.

The chain has TRBV6-6 and TRBJ2-1; 8 bases agree with TRBD2. V lost 5 bases to trimming and J lost 6 bases; unmatched junction nucleotides: 6. The CDR3 has 14 amino acids. Germline lookup yields CDR1 MNHNY and CDR2 SVGAGI (reference sequence). Here the CDR3 reads CASSPRTSLNEQFF. The CDR3 DNA follows: TGTGCCAGCAGTCCCAGGACTAGCCTCAATGAGCAGTTCTTC.

The rearrangement joins TRBV28 to TRBJ1-1, with 7 nucleotides matching TRBD1. The length of the CDR3 is 15 residues. Germline loops: CDR1 MDHEN, CDR2 SYDVKM. V gave up 5 bases and J gave up 3 bases; unmatched junction bases: 9. CDR3 nucleotide sequence: TGTGCCAGCAGTGCCCCGGGACAGAAGGACACTGAAGCTTTCTTT. Encoded protein: CASSAPGQKDTEAFF.

The rearrangement uses TRBV6-4 and TRBJ1-2; no reliable D call. The CDR3 extends over 12 amino acids. From germline, CDR1 is MRHNA and CDR2 SNTAGT. V was pared by 4 bases and J by 5 bases, with 8 bases between. The CDR3 is CASSGGGYGYTF. The CDR3 coding sequence is TGTGCCAGCAGTGGAGGAGGTTATGGCTACACCTTC.

This clone was seen once. Written as DNA, the CDR3 is TGTGCCAGCAGTAGAAGCGGGGGGAACCACAATGAGCAGTTCTTC. Protein: CASSRSGGNHNEQFF. The chain couples TRBV28 to TRBJ2-1, with TRBD2 matching 9 bases. With V trimmed by 5 bases and J by 5 bases, 7 bases remained unmatched. This CDR3 has 15 residues. Germline values: CDR1 MDHEN, CDR2 SYDVKM.

On this clone itself: Other DNA sequences from this sample encode an identical CDR3 as well. V is TRBV20-1 and J is TRBJ1-5; D is uncertain. The CDR3 loop spans 12 amino acids. In germline, CDR1 is DFQATT, CDR2 SNEGSKA (reference sequence). Trimming pared 3 bases from V and 2 bases from J, leaving 5 bases between. CDR3 loop: CSASSGNQPQHF. The CDR3 bases are TGCAGTGCTAGTAGTGGCAATCAGCCCCAGCATTTT.

This clone came up once. The chain couples TRBV11-2 to TRBJ1-3; the D is unclear. The germline V gene encodes CDR1 SGHAT and CDR2 FQNNGV. The CDR3 is made up of 16 amino acids. The V gene lost 5 bases and the J gene lost 0 bases, with 14 bases spanning the gap. The CDR3 nucleotides are TGTGCCAGCAGCCCCCTAGGGTTCGTCTCTGGAAACACCATATATTTT. This sequence encodes CASSPLGFVSGNTIYF.